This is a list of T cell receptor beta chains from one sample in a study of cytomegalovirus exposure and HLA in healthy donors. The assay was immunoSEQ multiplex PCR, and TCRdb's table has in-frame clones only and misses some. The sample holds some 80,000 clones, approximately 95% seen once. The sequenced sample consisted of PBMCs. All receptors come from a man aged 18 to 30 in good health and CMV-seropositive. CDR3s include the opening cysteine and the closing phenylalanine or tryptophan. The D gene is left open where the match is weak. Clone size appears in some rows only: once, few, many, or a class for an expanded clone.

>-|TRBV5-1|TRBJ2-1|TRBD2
TGCGCCAGCAGCTTTCGGTGGCGGGAGGGCTACAATGAGCAGTTCTTC
CASSFRWREGYNEQFF
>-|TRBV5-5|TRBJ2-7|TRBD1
TGTGCCAGCAGCGCCCCTAGGGGGCGCGCTTTCCGCGAGCAGTACTTC
CASSAPRGRAFREQYF
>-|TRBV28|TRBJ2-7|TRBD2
TGTGCCAGCAGTTTATTTCCGGGAGGGCCCTACGAGCAGTACTTC
CASSLFPGGPYEQYF
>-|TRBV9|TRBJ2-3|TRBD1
TGTGCCAGCAGCGTAGCTACTCGGGACAGGGGGTCAACAGATACGCAGTATTTT
CASSVATRDRGSTDTQYF
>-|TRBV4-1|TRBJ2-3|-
TGCGCCAGCAGCCAACCAACCCGAGGTCGGTTGGATACGCAGTATTTT
CASSQPTRGRLDTQYF
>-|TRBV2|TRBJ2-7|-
TGTGCCAGCAGTGCAGAAGACAGGCTATTGTCCTACGAGCAGTACTTC
CASSAEDRLLSYEQYF
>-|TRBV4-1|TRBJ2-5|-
TGCGCCAGCAGCCACCAGATGTCCGAGACCCAGTACTTC
CASSHQMSETQYF
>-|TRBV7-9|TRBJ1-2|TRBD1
TGTGCCAGCAGCTCCTGGGACAGAGAAGGCTACACCTTC
CASSSWDREGYTF
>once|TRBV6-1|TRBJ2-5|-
TGTGCCAGCAGTGAAATGGACAGCCAAGAGACCCAGTACTTC
CASSEMDSQETQYF
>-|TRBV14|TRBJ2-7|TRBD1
TGTGCCAGCAGCCAGGACAGGTTCTACGAGCAGTACTTC
CASSQDRFYEQYF
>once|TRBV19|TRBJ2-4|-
TGTGCCAGTAGTATAGGCCCAGGGGTCGAAGGCATTCAGTACTTC
CASSIGPGVEGIQYF
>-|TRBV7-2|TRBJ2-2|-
TGTGCCAGCAGCTTTTCGGGTCGGCGCCGCACCGGGGAGCTGTTTTTT
CASSFSGRRRTGELFF
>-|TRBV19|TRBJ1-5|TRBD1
TGTGCCAGTAGTCCCGGACAGGGTGGGAACAATCAGCCCCAGCATTTT
CASSPGQGGNNQPQHF
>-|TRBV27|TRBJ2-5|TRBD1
TGTGCCAGCAGTATCGACAGGGGGAAAGAGACCCAGTACTTC
CASSIDRGKETQYF
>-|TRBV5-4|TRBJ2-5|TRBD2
TGTGCCAGCAGGACTAGCGGGAGTGAGACCCAGTACTTC
CASRTSGSETQYF
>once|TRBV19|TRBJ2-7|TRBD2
TGTGCCAGTAGTACTAGCGGGAGCTACGAGCAGTACTTC
CASSTSGSYEQYF
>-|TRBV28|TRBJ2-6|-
TGTGCCAGCAGTCTGGGGGGCTCTGGGGCCAACGTCCTGACTTTC
CASSLGGSGANVLTF
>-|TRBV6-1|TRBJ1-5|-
TGTGCCAGCAGTGAAGCTCGGGCAGGGCCTCAGCCCCAGCATTTT
CASSEARAGPQPQHF
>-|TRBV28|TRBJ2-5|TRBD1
TGTGCCAGCAGTTCGACAGGGTTCCAAGAGACCCAGTACTTC
CASSSTGFQETQYF
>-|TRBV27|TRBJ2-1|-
TGTGCCAGCAGTCACCCATCAGGAGGGACCCAGTTCTTC
CASSHPSGGTQFF
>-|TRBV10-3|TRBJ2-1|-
TGTGCCATCAGTGACGGCAGGGGCGATGAGCAGTTCTTC
CAISDGRGDEQFF
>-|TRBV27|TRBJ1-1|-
TGTGCCAGCAAGTTGGGAGACACTGAAGCTTTCTTT
CASKLGDTEAFF
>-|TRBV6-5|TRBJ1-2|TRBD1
TGTGCCAGCAGTCGGACAGGGACAGCTCTCGGCTACACCTTC
CASSRTGTALGYTF
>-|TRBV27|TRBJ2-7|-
TGTGCCAGCAGTTTGTTCAGGGGTTACGAGCAGTACTTC
CASSLFRGYEQYF
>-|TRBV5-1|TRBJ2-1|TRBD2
TGCGCCAGCAGCGTCGGTAGCGGGAGGGTGGTCTACAATGAGCAGTTCTTC
CASSVGSGRVVYNEQFF
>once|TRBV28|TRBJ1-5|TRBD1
TGTGCCAGCAGCCGAGTTCGATCTGTTACCCAACGCCGGGACAGGGATAATCAGCCCCAGCATTTT
CASSRVRSVTQRRDRDNQPQHF
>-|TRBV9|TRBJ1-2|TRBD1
TGTGCCAGCAGCGCCGGGACAGGGGACGGCTATGGCTACACCTTC
CASSAGTGDGYGYTF
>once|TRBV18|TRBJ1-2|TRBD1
TGTGCCAGCTCACCGGGACAGGGGGCGGTTGGCTACACCTTC
CASSPGQGAVGYTF
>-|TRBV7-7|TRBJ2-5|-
TGTGCTAGCAGCTTAAGCTTTGGGGTAGCGGCGGACCAAGAGACCCAGTACTTC
CASSLSFGVAADQETQYF
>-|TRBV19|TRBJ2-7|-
TGTGCCACTAGCCGTGGGGCTTCCTACGAGCAGTACTTC
CATSRGASYEQYF
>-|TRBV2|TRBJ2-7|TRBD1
TGTGCCAGCGATGCCTACGGGACAGGGGTGTACGAGCAGTACTTC
CASDAYGTGVYEQYF
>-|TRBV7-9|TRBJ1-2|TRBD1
TGTGCCAGCAGCATAAAGACAGGGGGCTGGGGCTACACCTTC
CASSIKTGGWGYTF
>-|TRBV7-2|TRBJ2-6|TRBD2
TGTGCCAGCAGCAAAGACCCAGCGGGGTCCCCTGGGGCCAACGTCCTGACTTTC
CASSKDPAGSPGANVLTF
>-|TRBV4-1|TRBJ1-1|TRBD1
TGCGCCAGCAGCGTTTTACAGGGGGCCTCTGAAGCTTTCTTT
CASSVLQGASEAFF
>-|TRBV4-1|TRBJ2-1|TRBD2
TGCGCCAGCAGCCTTTTCACCGCGGGGGGCGGCTCCTACAATGAGCAGTTCTTC
CASSLFTAGGGSYNEQFF
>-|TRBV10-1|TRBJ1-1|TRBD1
TGCGCCAGCAGTGAGTCGGGGACAGGGGATAGGTTCACTGAAGCTTTCTTT
CASSESGTGDRFTEAFF
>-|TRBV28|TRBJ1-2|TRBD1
TGTGCCAGCAGTTCCATGGGGGATGGGACAGGGGGCGGCTACACCTTC
CASSSMGDGTGGGYTF
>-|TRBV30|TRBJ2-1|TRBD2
TGTGCCTGGAGTGTAGGCCCCTGGCGGGAGGGAGGGAATGAGCAGTTCTTC
CAWSVGPWREGGNEQFF
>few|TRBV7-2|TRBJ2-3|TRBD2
TGTGCCAGCAGCTTAGGACTAGCGGGAGGCAGAGGCACAGATACGCAGTATTTT
CASSLGLAGGRGTDTQYF
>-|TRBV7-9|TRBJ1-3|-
TGTGCCAGCAGCTTATACCAGGGAACCTCTGGAAACACCATATATTTT
CASSLYQGTSGNTIYF
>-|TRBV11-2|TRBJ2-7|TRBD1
TGTGCCAGCAGCTGGGGGACAGGCGACAGCTCCTACGAGCAGTACTTC
CASSWGTGDSSYEQYF
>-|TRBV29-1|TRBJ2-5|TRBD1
TGCAGCGTTGACTCCGGGACAGGGTTCGAGACCCAGTACTTC
CSVDSGTGFETQYF
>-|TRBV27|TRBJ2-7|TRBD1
TGTGCCAGCAGTTTATCCCCAGGGGGCCACGAGCAGTACTTC
CASSLSPGGHEQYF
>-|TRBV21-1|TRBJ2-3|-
TGTGCCATAAGACGGGGGACAGGGGACGGCACAGATACGCAGTATTTT
CAIRRGTGDGTDTQYF
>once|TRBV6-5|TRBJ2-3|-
TGTGCCAGCAGTTACTATCAAAGGGGAACGCAGTATTTT
CASSYYQRGTQYF
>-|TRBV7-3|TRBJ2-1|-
TGTGCCAGCAGCTTATCACTAGCACGTGAGCAGTTCTTC
CASSLSLAREQFF
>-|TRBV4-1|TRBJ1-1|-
TGCGCCAGCAGCCAACCCTTCGGACAGCGTGAAGCTTTCTTT
CASSQPFGQREAFF
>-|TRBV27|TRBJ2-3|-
TGTGCCAGCAGTCCCCTAGGTGTGGATACGCAGTATTTT
CASSPLGVDTQYF
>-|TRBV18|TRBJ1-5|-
TGTGCCAGCTCACGGGGAGGGGACGGGAGCAATCAGCCCCAGCATTTT
CASSRGGDGSNQPQHF
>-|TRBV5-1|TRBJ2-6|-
TGCGCCAGCAGCTTGGAAGGGGCTGGGGCCAACGTCCTGACTTTC
CASSLEGAGANVLTF
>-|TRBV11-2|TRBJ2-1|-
TGTGCCAGCAGGAGTCTAGATTACTCCTACAATGAGCAGTTCTTC
CASRSLDYSYNEQFF
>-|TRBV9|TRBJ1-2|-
TGTGCCAGCAGCCTGGGGGGGGGCGAGAATGGCTACACCTTC
CASSLGGGENGYTF
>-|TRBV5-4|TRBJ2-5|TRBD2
TGTGCCAGCAGCCGTGCCGGGGGGGGCCAAGAGACCCAGTACTTC
CASSRAGGGQETQYF
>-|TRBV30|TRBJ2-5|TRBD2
TGTGCCTGGAGTGATACTAGCGTGACCCAGTACTTC
CAWSDTSVTQYF
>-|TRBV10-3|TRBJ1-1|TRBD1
TGTGCCATCAGAGGACAGGGGATGAACACTGAAGCTTTCTTT
CAIRGQGMNTEAFF
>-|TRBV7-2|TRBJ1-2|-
TGTGCCAGCAGCTTGGAGACAGTTATGTCTGGCTACACCTTC
CASSLETVMSGYTF
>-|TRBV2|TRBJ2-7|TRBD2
TGTGCCAGCAGTGAAAGGTTAGCGGGCGGCGAGCAGTACTTC
CASSERLAGGEQYF
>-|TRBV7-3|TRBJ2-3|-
TGTGCCAGCAGCTCCGGGTGGACAGATACGCAGTATTTT
CASSSGWTDTQYF